This T cell receptor (beta chain) was obtained from a study of shared clonotypes between healthy human individuals. Study outcomes and limitations: Genetic and exposure-history diversity was limited by the few donors.

With 9 bases removed from V and 6 bases from J, the gap between germline ends came to 18 bases. CDR1 MNHNS and CDR2 SASEGT come from the germline V gene. The CDR3 length is 13 residues. Each subset's genomic DNA was split evenly across several immunoSEQ plates. Under the authors' procedure: Filtering differed because ImmunoSEQ produced junction-only sequences that carried no quality scores. This table comes from immunoSEQ multiplex PCR, and its TCRdb copy is limited to in-frame clones, with some not included. The V and J calls and clone size were taken over from that table, and D and trimming were inferred from the DNA. The sample contains about 490,000 clones, over 70% of which appear only once. About this clone: As yet, its antigen is unknown.

Donors had no recently reported acute infections or vaccinations and were HIV-negative. J is TRBJ2-7 and V is TRBV6-1; tentatively, D is TRBD1 or TRBD2 (5 bases each). The sample consisted of PBMCs. The clonotype comes from a woman aged 40 to 50 in good health. Some clones in this sample may be carry-over from other donors' samples. The CDR3 region has the DNA TGTGCCAGAAGGGGACGACCCACACGCGAGCAGTACTTC. Amino acids: CARRGRPTREQYF.